This T cell receptor beta chain was captured in a study of blood T cell repertoires in COVID-19. Germline lookup yields CDR1 ENHRY and CDR2 SYGVKD. Trimming pared 10 bases from V and 2 bases from J, leaving 18 bases between. The CDR3 covers 15 residues. Profiled with immunoSEQ multiplex PCR; TCRdb holds only in-frame clones, not every one. The data show some 90,000 clones, with about 80% seen just once and about a tenth held by the top ten. This chain connects TRBV10-3 to TRBJ2-4; tentative D call: TRBD1 (6 bases). The sequence was collected from a woman aged 70-85 years with acute or convalescent COVID-19. Input material: peripheral blood. The CDR3 bases are TGTGCCACCGGCCCAGGGGACGGGACCAAAAACATTCAGTACTTC. This gives the protein CATGPGDGTKNIQYF.